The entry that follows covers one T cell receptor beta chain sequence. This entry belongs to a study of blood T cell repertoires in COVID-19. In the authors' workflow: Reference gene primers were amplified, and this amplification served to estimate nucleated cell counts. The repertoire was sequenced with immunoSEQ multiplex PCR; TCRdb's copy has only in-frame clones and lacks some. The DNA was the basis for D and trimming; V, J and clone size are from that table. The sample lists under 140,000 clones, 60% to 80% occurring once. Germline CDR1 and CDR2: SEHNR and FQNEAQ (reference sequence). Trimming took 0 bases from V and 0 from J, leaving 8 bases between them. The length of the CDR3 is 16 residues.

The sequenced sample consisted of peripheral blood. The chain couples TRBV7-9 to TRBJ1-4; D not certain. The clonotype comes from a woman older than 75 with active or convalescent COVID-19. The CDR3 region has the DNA TGTGCCAGCAGCTTAGCGAGGCAAGCAACTAATGAAAAACTGTTTTTT. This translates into CASSLARQATNEKLFF.